Below, 8 T cell receptor beta chains from the same sample are listed, as sequenced in a study of blood T cell repertoires in COVID-19. This table comes from immunoSEQ multiplex PCR, and its TCRdb copy is limited to in-frame clones, with some not included. Among 110,000 or so clones listed, 65% to 80% were seen once. The sample comprised peripheral blood. Every receptor here comes from a man in his sixties or seventies with acute or convalescent COVID-19.

This clone occurred once. The CDR3 sequence: CATSDTQGFTGELFF. CDR3 sequence (DNA): TGTGCCACCAGTGACACACAGGGTTTCACCGGGGAGCTGTTTTTT. The chain uses TRBV24-1 and TRBJ2-2; a weak D match, TRBD1 (6 bases). The CDR3 has 15 residues. Germline V gives CDR1 KGHDR, CDR2 SFDVKD. V lost 4 bases and J 4 bases, leaving 12 bases between the germline ends.

The V and J genes are TRBV4-2 and TRBJ2-5; 9 bases line up with TRBD2. The germline CDR1 and CDR2 sequences are LGHNA and YNFKEQ. V shed 3 bases, J shed 3 bases, and the junction held 11 bases outside the gene matches. This CDR3 spans 17 amino acids. Here the CDR3 DNA reads TGTGCCAGCAGCCACTCTGCGGGGACTAGCTCGGAAGAGACCCAGTACTTC. Its translation: CASSHSAGTSSEETQYF.

In nucleotides, the CDR3 is TGTGCCAGCAGTCCCGGGACAGGGATAGCCAATGAGCAGTTCTTC. Translation: CASSPGTGIANEQFF. The chain couples TRBV5-5 to TRBJ2-1; TRBD1 agrees at 9 bases. Trimming at V came to 5 bases and at J to 6 bases, leaving 9 bases not matched to a gene. The CDR3 consists of 15 residues. Germline CDR1 reads SGHKS; CDR2 reads YYEKEE (reference sequence). The complete variable domain, with remaining parts taken from reference TRBV5-5 and TRBJ2-1, reads DAGVTQSPTHLIKTRGQQVTLRCSPISGHKSVSWYQQVLGQGPQFIFQYYEKEERGRGNFPDRFSARQFPNYSSELNVNALLLGDSALYLCASSPGTGIANEQFFGPGTRLTVL.

This clone came up a few times. The rearrangement uses TRBV4-3 and TRBJ1-2, with a weak D call TRBD1 (6 bases). V gave up 0 bases and J gave up 8 bases, with 19 bases separating them. Germline assignment: CDR1 LGHNA and CDR2 YSLEER. CDR3 length: 16 amino acids. CDR3 sequence reads: CASSQEAVGGRVGYTF. CDR3 coding DNA: TGCGCCAGCAGCCAAGAGGCGGTCGGGGGGCGCGTGGGCTACACCTTC.

The chain uses TRBV7-2 and TRBJ1-4; TRBD1 is a possible D gene (5 bases). The CDR3 is 15 amino acids. The V and J ends lost 1 base and 8 bases respectively, with 14 bases between them. Germline V gene lookup returns CDR1 SGHTA and CDR2 FQGNSA. The CDR3 DNA sequence: TGTGCCAGCAGCTTAGTCCCAGGGCCAGGGGAAAAACTGTTTTTT. Translating it yields CASSLVPGPGEKLFF.

This sequence joins TRBV28 and TRBJ2-1; TRBD1 aligns across 7 bases. The CDR3 is 15 amino acids. The V segment lost 5 bases and the J segment 5 bases; nucleotides outside the gene matches: 9. Germline V CDR1 and CDR2: MDHEN, SYDVKM. The CDR3 coding sequence is TGTGCCAGCAGTCCGACAGGGTTGAAAGACAATGAGCAGTTCTTC. This gives the protein CASSPTGLKDNEQFF. Full variable domain (rest looked up from reference TRBV28 and TRBJ2-1): DVKVTQSSRYLVKRTGEKVFLECVQDMDHENMFWYRQDPGLGLRLIYFSYDVKMKEKGDIPEGYSVSREKKERFSLILESASTNQTSMYLCASSPTGLKDNEQFFGPGTRLTVL.

The chain has TRBV6-2 or TRBV6-3 and TRBJ2-5; 10 nucleotides match TRBD2. J lost 5 bases, V lost 3 bases, and 12 bases had no gene match. Germline V gene sequence: CDR1 MNHEY, CDR2 SVGEGT. The CDR3 runs 17 residues. The CDR3 DNA is TGTGCCAGCAGTTATACCTGGACTAGCGGAGGGAGGGAGACCCAGTACTTC. Its protein product is CASSYTWTSGGRETQYF.

This chain connects TRBV7-2 to TRBJ1-2; D remains unclear. Germline CDR1 and CDR2: SGHTA and FQGNSA. V was cut by 4 bases and J by 5 bases, with 14 bases left in between. CDR3 length equals 14 residues. CDR3 DNA sequence: TGTGCCAGCAGCTCGGGGATGAAGGTGTATGGCTACACCTTC. Its translation: CASSSGMKVYGYTF.